This TCR beta chain was recorded in a study of shared clonotypes between healthy human individuals. The donors were adults (healthy and HIV-negative) with no recent acute infections or vaccinations. The CDR3 length is 14 residues. The V gene's germline CDR1 is MNHEY and CDR2 SVGAGI. The V and J ends lost 5 bases and 6 bases, in that order; junction bases with no gene match: 10. It was around 0.3 ug DNA, about 30,000 T cell genomes, that went into each replicate PCR of unsorted PBMC. The method was immunoSEQ multiplex PCR; TCRdb's version includes in-frame clones alone and lacks a portion of them. The sample shows about 490,000 clones, approximately 81% of them seen only once. Comment on this clone: This probably arose from a read error, given a far larger clone one base away.

Sample: PBMCs. This TCR derives from a woman aged 40-49 years in good health. Some clones in this sample may be carry-over from other donors' samples. The rearrangement uses TRBV6-5 and TRBJ2-7; 7 positions match TRBD2. CDR3 sequence (DNA): TGTGCCAGCAGTATTCAGCGGGACGACCCCGAGCAGTACTTC. Encoded protein: CASSIQRDDPEQYF.